A selection of T cell receptor beta chains follows, all from one sample in a study of identical twins. One entry per CDR3 protein, called by TCRdb with MiXCR from the 5' RACE reads. Counted here are around 490,000 distinct CDR3 sequences, around 15% occurring once; the ten biggest clones make up approximately 0.98%. The sample was also reused in another study, on yellow fever vaccine responses in identical twins.

Sequenced: CD4+ T cells sorted from blood. The receptors derive from a woman younger than 35 in good health. Each CDR3 is given with its conserved first and last residue. D genes are given only for firm matches. Expanded clones are given a class, and other clones once, few, many or no size at all.

abundance: .
d_gene: .
j_gene: TRBJ2-7
v_gene: TRBV20-1
CDR3aa: CSARDRASVYEQYF
CDR3nt: TGCAGTGCTAGAGATCGGGCCAGCGTCTACGAGCAGTACTTC

abundance: .
d_gene: TRBD1
j_gene: TRBJ2-1
v_gene: TRBV3-1
CDR3aa: CASSHSGTGGYNEQFF
CDR3nt: TGTGCCAGCAGCCACTCCGGGACAGGGGGTTACAATGAGCAGTTCTTC

abundance: few
d_gene: TRBD2
j_gene: TRBJ2-3
v_gene: TRBV11-2
CDR3aa: CASSFRGTGTSGGADTQYF
CDR3nt: TGTGCCAGCAGCTTCCGCGGGACCGGTACTAGCGGGGGGGCAGATACGCAGTATTTT

abundance: once
d_gene: .
j_gene: TRBJ2-5
v_gene: TRBV5-1
CDR3aa: CATSLGDSRETQYF
CDR3nt: TGCGCCACCAGCTTGGGCGACAGCCGGGAGACCCAGTACTTC

abundance: few
d_gene: TRBD1
j_gene: TRBJ2-3
v_gene: TRBV7-2
CDR3aa: CASSTGGGVDTQYF
CDR3nt: TGTGCCAGCAGCACAGGGGGCGGGGTAGATACGCAGTATTTT

abundance: .
d_gene: .
j_gene: TRBJ2-2
v_gene: TRBV10-3
CDR3aa: CASRRQGTDTGELFF
CDR3nt: TGTGCCAGCAGGCGCCAGGGTACGGACACCGGGGAGCTGTTTTTT

abundance: many
d_gene: .
j_gene: TRBJ1-4
v_gene: TRBV12-3/TRBV12-4
CDR3aa: CASSLALGGDNEKLFF
CDR3nt: TGTGCCAGCAGTTTAGCCCTGGGCGGTGATAATGAAAAACTGTTTTTT

abundance: few
d_gene: .
j_gene: TRBJ2-1
v_gene: TRBV5-1
CDR3aa: CASSSGADEQFF
CDR3nt: TGCGCCAGCAGCTCGGGGGCGGATGAGCAGTTCTTC

abundance: .
d_gene: .
j_gene: TRBJ1-1
v_gene: TRBV7-9
CDR3aa: CASRPRDTEAFF
CDR3nt: TGTGCCAGCAGACCCCGTGACACTGAAGCTTTCTTT

abundance: .
d_gene: .
j_gene: TRBJ2-7
v_gene: TRBV6-5
CDR3aa: CASSYSNPRGGQYF
CDR3nt: TGTGCCAGCAGTTACTCGAATCCCCGCGGCGGGCAGTACTTC

abundance: few
d_gene: .
j_gene: TRBJ2-7
v_gene: TRBV24-1
CDR3aa: CATSDSRTRQYF
CDR3nt: TGTGCCACCAGTGATAGCCGGACTCGACAGTACTTC

abundance: .
d_gene: .
j_gene: TRBJ2-3
v_gene: TRBV11-3
CDR3aa: CASSPRDSADTQYF
CDR3nt: TGTGCCAGCAGCCCGAGGGACTCCGCAGATACGCAGTATTTT

abundance: few
d_gene: .
j_gene: TRBJ2-3
v_gene: TRBV2
CDR3aa: CASSEARTAPRDTQYF
CDR3nt: TGTGCCAGCAGTGAAGCCCGGACAGCTCCTAGAGATACGCAGTATTTT

abundance: few
d_gene: .
j_gene: TRBJ2-1
v_gene: TRBV20-1
CDR3aa: CSARASAYNEQFF
CDR3nt: TGCAGTGCTAGGGCTAGCGCATACAATGAGCAGTTCTTC

abundance: .
d_gene: TRBD2
j_gene: TRBJ2-1
v_gene: TRBV29-1
CDR3aa: CSVETSGGASYNEQFF
CDR3nt: TGCAGCGTTGAGACTAGCGGGGGCGCCTCCTACAATGAGCAGTTCTTC

abundance: few
d_gene: .
j_gene: TRBJ2-1
v_gene: TRBV12-3/TRBV12-4
CDR3aa: CASSSEGPPGEQFF
CDR3nt: TGTGCCAGCAGTTCAGAGGGTCCGCCGGGTGAGCAGTTCTTC

abundance: few
d_gene: .
j_gene: TRBJ1-6
v_gene: TRBV4-1
CDR3aa: CASSQVASPLHF
CDR3nt: TGCGCCAGCAGCCAAGTGGCTTCACCCCTCCACTTT

abundance: many
d_gene: .
j_gene: TRBJ2-7
v_gene: TRBV10-3
CDR3aa: CATGTLTYEQYF
CDR3nt: TGTGCCACCGGGACACTTACCTACGAGCAGTACTTC

abundance: few
d_gene: .
j_gene: TRBJ2-5
v_gene: TRBV20-1
CDR3aa: CSARDSSGSQETQYF
CDR3nt: TGCAGTGCTAGAGACAGTAGTGGGTCCCAAGAGACCCAGTACTTC

abundance: few
d_gene: TRBD2
j_gene: TRBJ2-2
v_gene: TRBV7-9
CDR3aa: CASSFTSVDTGELFF
CDR3nt: TGTGCCAGCAGCTTTACTAGCGTCGACACCGGGGAGCTGTTTTTT

abundance: many
d_gene: .
j_gene: TRBJ2-1
v_gene: TRBV20-1
CDR3aa: CSARSDLMGGSYSYNEQFF
CDR3nt: TGCAGTGCTAGATCTGACCTAATGGGGGGAAGTTACTCCTACAATGAGCAGTTCTTC

abundance: few
d_gene: .
j_gene: TRBJ2-1
v_gene: TRBV7-2
CDR3aa: CASSFAPGQEQFF
CDR3nt: TGTGCCAGCAGCTTTGCTCCGGGCCAAGAGCAGTTCTTC

abundance: .
d_gene: TRBD1
j_gene: TRBJ2-7
v_gene: TRBV7-6
CDR3aa: CASSSQGILYEQYF
CDR3nt: TGTGCCAGCAGCTCACAGGGGATCTTATACGAGCAGTACTTC

abundance: few
d_gene: TRBD2
j_gene: TRBJ2-7
v_gene: TRBV5-1
CDR3aa: CASSLGRREGEQYF
CDR3nt: TGCGCCAGCAGCTTGGGTCGCAGGGAGGGCGAGCAGTACTTC

abundance: few
d_gene: TRBD2
j_gene: TRBJ2-3
v_gene: TRBV4-3
CDR3aa: CASSQVLAGGFSAGDTQYF
CDR3nt: TGCGCCAGCAGCCAAGTACTAGCGGGAGGATTCTCCGCTGGGGATACGCAGTATTTT

abundance: few
d_gene: .
j_gene: TRBJ2-1
v_gene: TRBV7-3
CDR3aa: CASSLKQNNEQFF
CDR3nt: TGTGCCAGCAGCTTAAAACAGAACAATGAGCAGTTCTTC

abundance: few
d_gene: TRBD1
j_gene: TRBJ1-3
v_gene: TRBV20-1
CDR3aa: CSARGQGGSGNTIYF
CDR3nt: TGCAGTGCTAGGGGACAGGGGGGGTCTGGAAACACCATATATTTT

abundance: .
d_gene: TRBD2
j_gene: TRBJ2-5
v_gene: TRBV9
CDR3aa: CASSVTGGGETQYF
CDR3nt: TGTGCCAGCAGCGTGACGGGGGGTGGGGAGACCCAGTACTTC

abundance: .
d_gene: TRBD2
j_gene: TRBJ2-2
v_gene: TRBV3-1
CDR3aa: CASSRTSGRSNTGELFF
CDR3nt: TGTGCCAGCAGCCGGACTAGCGGGAGGTCGAACACCGGGGAGCTGTTTTTT

abundance: .
d_gene: .
j_gene: TRBJ1-6
v_gene: TRBV6-1
CDR3aa: CASSPQGRRDSPLHF
CDR3nt: TGTGCCAGCAGCCCTCAGGGGCGCAGGGATTCACCCCTCCACTTT

abundance: many
d_gene: .
j_gene: TRBJ2-3
v_gene: TRBV5-1
CDR3aa: CASSFGGATQISTDTQYF
CDR3nt: TGCGCCAGCAGCTTTGGAGGGGCTACCCAGATTAGCACAGATACGCAGTATTTT

abundance: few
d_gene: .
j_gene: TRBJ2-2
v_gene: TRBV6-2/TRBV6-3
CDR3aa: CASSRLSGAGELFF
CDR3nt: TGTGCCAGCAGCCGACTATCGGGAGCCGGGGAGCTGTTTTTT

abundance: .
d_gene: .
j_gene: TRBJ1-1
v_gene: TRBV11-1
CDR3aa: CASSLAFPPAFF
CDR3nt: TGTGCCAGCAGCTTAGCCTTTCCTCCGGCTTTCTTT

abundance: few
d_gene: .
j_gene: TRBJ2-7
v_gene: TRBV6-1
CDR3aa: CASSSPGLLREQYF
CDR3nt: TGTGCCAGCAGCTCACCGGGACTTCTACGGGAGCAGTACTTC

abundance: .
d_gene: .
j_gene: TRBJ2-5
v_gene: TRBV25-1
CDR3aa: CASSEFAAPSPETQYF
CDR3nt: TGTGCCAGCAGTGAATTCGCAGCTCCCAGCCCAGAGACCCAGTACTTC

abundance: few
d_gene: .
j_gene: TRBJ2-7
v_gene: TRBV20-1
CDR3aa: CSARDSRQVTYEQYF
CDR3nt: TGCAGTGCTAGAGATAGCAGACAGGTAACCTACGAGCAGTACTTC

abundance: many
d_gene: TRBD1
j_gene: TRBJ1-4
v_gene: TRBV5-1
CDR3aa: CASSFETGINEKLFF
CDR3nt: TGCGCCAGCAGCTTCGAGACAGGGATTAATGAAAAACTGTTTTTT

abundance: .
d_gene: .
j_gene: TRBJ2-7
v_gene: TRBV20-1
CDR3aa: CSARARLRLHEQYF
CDR3nt: TGCAGTGCTAGAGCCCGATTGCGGCTCCACGAGCAGTACTTC

abundance: .
d_gene: .
j_gene: TRBJ2-5
v_gene: TRBV25-1
CDR3aa: CASSNPSWRGPQETQYF
CDR3nt: TGTGCCAGCAGTAACCCATCATGGAGAGGGCCTCAAGAGACCCAGTACTTC

abundance: few
d_gene: TRBD1
j_gene: TRBJ2-7
v_gene: TRBV7-2
CDR3aa: CASSWLPGQGYEQYF
CDR3nt: TGTGCCAGCAGCTGGCTACCGGGACAGGGTTACGAGCAGTACTTC

abundance: .
d_gene: .
j_gene: TRBJ2-5
v_gene: TRBV3-1
CDR3aa: CASTAGTQETQYF
CDR3nt: TGTGCCAGCACCGCGGGGACACAAGAGACCCAGTACTTC

abundance: few
d_gene: TRBD1
j_gene: TRBJ2-7
v_gene: TRBV12-3/TRBV12-4
CDR3aa: CASSLSSGTGGEQYF
CDR3nt: TGTGCCAGCAGTCTATCCTCCGGGACAGGGGGCGAGCAGTACTTC

abundance: few
d_gene: TRBD1
j_gene: TRBJ2-3
v_gene: TRBV18
CDR3aa: CASSATGAPDTQYF
CDR3nt: TGTGCCAGCTCAGCTACAGGGGCGCCAGATACGCAGTATTTT

abundance: .
d_gene: TRBD1
j_gene: TRBJ2-3
v_gene: TRBV5-1
CDR3aa: CASSTGQGLMGDTQYF
CDR3nt: TGCGCCAGCAGCACAGGACAGGGGTTAATGGGAGATACGCAGTATTTT

abundance: few
d_gene: .
j_gene: TRBJ2-2
v_gene: TRBV6-1
CDR3aa: CASSQTRTRVMGELFF
CDR3nt: TGTGCCAGCAGTCAGACACGGACCCGAGTAATGGGGGAGCTGTTTTTT

abundance: .
d_gene: TRBD2
j_gene: TRBJ2-1
v_gene: TRBV12-3/TRBV12-4
CDR3aa: CASSLIAGVVYNEQFF
CDR3nt: TGTGCCAGCAGTTTAATAGCGGGAGTAGTCTACAATGAGCAGTTCTTC

abundance: few
d_gene: .
j_gene: TRBJ2-4
v_gene: TRBV30
CDR3aa: CAWSGQRASGIQYF
CDR3nt: TGTGCCTGGAGTGGACAGAGAGCTTCGGGCATTCAGTACTTC

abundance: .
d_gene: TRBD2
j_gene: TRBJ2-1
v_gene: TRBV4-3
CDR3aa: CASSALAGGPIREQFF
CDR3nt: TGCGCCAGCAGCGCACTAGCGGGAGGCCCCATCAGGGAGCAGTTCTTC

abundance: few
d_gene: TRBD2
j_gene: TRBJ2-1
v_gene: TRBV6-5
CDR3aa: CASSFSGESYNEQFF
CDR3nt: TGTGCCAGCAGTTTTAGCGGGGAGTCCTACAATGAGCAGTTCTTC

abundance: .
d_gene: TRBD1
j_gene: TRBJ2-2
v_gene: TRBV20-1
CDR3aa: CSAIRQGAELTGELFF
CDR3nt: TGCAGTGCTATACGACAGGGGGCCGAGCTCACCGGGGAGCTGTTTTTT

abundance: few
d_gene: TRBD2
j_gene: TRBJ2-1
v_gene: TRBV20-1
CDR3aa: CSARDRGLAHEQFF
CDR3nt: TGCAGTGCTAGAGACCGTGGACTAGCCCATGAGCAGTTCTTC

abundance: .
d_gene: .
j_gene: TRBJ2-7
v_gene: TRBV12-3/TRBV12-4
CDR3aa: CASSLVGPTYEQYF
CDR3nt: TGTGCCAGCAGTTTAGTGGGACCAACCTACGAGCAGTACTTC

abundance: .
d_gene: .
j_gene: TRBJ2-2
v_gene: TRBV14
CDR3aa: CASSQRTWANTGELFF
CDR3nt: TGTGCCAGCAGCCAACGGACCTGGGCGAACACCGGGGAGCTGTTTTTT

abundance: .
d_gene: .
j_gene: TRBJ2-4
v_gene: TRBV5-1
CDR3aa: CASSQDTGTGNIQYF
CDR3nt: TGCGCCAGCAGCCAGGACACAGGGACTGGGAACATTCAGTACTTC

abundance: .
d_gene: TRBD2
j_gene: TRBJ2-1
v_gene: TRBV18
CDR3aa: CACLEASGNNEQFF
CDR3nt: TGTGCCTGCCTGGAGGCTAGCGGGAACAATGAGCAGTTCTTC

abundance: .
d_gene: TRBD1
j_gene: TRBJ2-7
v_gene: TRBV27
CDR3aa: CASNFRDSPYEQYF
CDR3nt: TGTGCCAGCAACTTCAGGGACAGTCCCTACGAGCAGTACTTC